This paragraph reports one TCR beta chain. Its antigen remains unidentified. These data originate in a study of cytomegalovirus exposure and HLA in healthy donors. General study findings and limits: In an earlier analysis, productive rearrangement rates for most beta V segments clustered near 87% or 30%.

With V trimmed by 0 bases and J by 5 bases, 3 bases remained unmatched. From germline, CDR1 is SGHDT and CDR2 YYEEEE. The CDR3 is made up of 16 amino acids. With 60 Vbeta and 13 Jbeta primers, the PCR was carried out. The method was immunoSEQ multiplex PCR; TCRdb's version includes in-frame clones alone and lacks a portion of them. The table includes 150,000 to 200,000 clones, roughly 77% detected once. The receptor was derived from a woman in her 50s in good health and CMV-seronegative. The sequenced sample was PBMCs. The chain has TRBV5-6 and TRBJ1-5; 12 bases are a match to TRBD1. The CDR3 coding sequence is TGTGCCAGCAGCTTGGGGGACAGGGGGCTGGATCAGCCCCAGCATTTT. Encoded protein: CASSLGDRGLDQPQHF.